The 9 T cell receptor beta chains given below trace back to one sample, sequenced in a study of blood T cell repertoires in COVID-19 (dated by TCRdb to 2020 to 2022). Library construction relied on the immunoSEQ multiplex PCR assay. TCRdb re-hosts the immuneACCESS table, in-frame sequences only. Its copies lack some clones; in the studies checked, an unresolved V gene accounts for under half of them, and the cause for the rest is not known. A total of approximately 280,000 clones appear in this sample, 65% to 90% of them only once. 5% to 6.5% of the sample lies in the top ten. The specimen was peripheral blood. The receptors come from a man aged 50 or older with active or convalescent COVID-19.

The chain has TRBV5-4 and TRBJ2-1; 7 bases line up with TRBD1. Germline V lookup: CDR1 SGHNT, CDR2 YYREEE (reference sequence). CDR3 length equals 16 residues. With 4 bases clipped from V and 4 bases from J, the junction kept 11 bases outside the gene matches. CDR3 residues: CASSPNSGTAYNEQFF. CDR3 DNA: TGTGCCAGCAGCCCGAACTCCGGGACAGCTTACAATGAGCAGTTCTTC. The whole variable domain, filled in from reference TRBV5-4 and TRBJ2-1, reads ETGVTQSPTHLIKTRGQQVTLRCSSQSGHNTVSWYQQALGQGPQFIFQYYREEENGRGNFPPRFSGLQFPNYSSELNVNALELDDSALYLCASSPNSGTAYNEQFFGPGTRLTVL.

The CDR3 nucleotides read TGTGCCAGCGCTAGCGGGCTCCCCTACGAGCAGTACTTC. Translating it yields CASASGLPYEQYF. The gene calls are TRBV2 and TRBJ2-7; TRBD2 agrees at 8 bases. CDR3 length: 13 residues. Germline loops: CDR1 SNHLY, CDR2 FYNNEI. V trimming: 8 bases; J trimming: 2 bases; junction bases outside the gene matches: 5.

The gene calls are TRBV5-1 and TRBJ2-2, with a weak D call TRBD1 (5 bases). This CDR3 is 15 amino acids long. The ends were cut back, 0 bases at V and 7 bases at J, with 13 bases in the middle. Looked up from germline, CDR1 is SGHRS and CDR2 is YFSETQ. Here the CDR3 reads CASSLEVAGIGELFF. The CDR3 nucleotides read TGCGCCAGCAGCTTGGAAGTGGCAGGGATCGGGGAGCTGTTTTTT.

The rearrangement uses TRBV19 and TRBJ2-3; 9 positions agree with TRBD1. CDR1 is LNHDA, CDR2 SQIVND, per germline (reference sequence). Trimming at V came to 7 bases and at J to 7 bases, leaving 12 bases not matched to a gene. The CDR3 spans 15 residues. This chain's CDR3 is CASTLSNRGRYTQYF. Written as DNA, the CDR3 is TGTGCCAGTACCCTATCGAACAGGGGGCGGTATACGCAGTATTTT.

The chain couples TRBV6-2 or TRBV6-3 to TRBJ2-1; 11 bases line up with TRBD2. Germline trimming cut 2 bases from V and 7 bases from J; bases unmatched to any gene: 10. Per germline, CDR1 MNHEY and CDR2 SVGEGT. This CDR3 is 17 amino acids long. This chain's CDR3 is CASSYTKLAGVQNEQFF. The CDR3 region has the DNA TGTGCCAGCAGTTACACCAAACTAGCGGGAGTGCAAAATGAGCAGTTCTTC.

The chain couples TRBV6-5 to TRBJ2-6, with 7 bases lining up with TRBD1. The CDR3 sequence is 15 residues long. The V and J ends lost 7 bases and 4 bases, in that order; junction bases with no gene match: 7. Germline V gene sequence: CDR1 MNHEY, CDR2 SVGAGI. The CDR3 nucleotides are TGTGCCAGCACACGCGACAGGGCCGGGGCCAACGTCCTGACTTTC. It translates to CASTRDRAGANVLTF.

The chain employs TRBV3-1 (or the pseudogene TRBV3-2) and TRBJ2-6, with D possibly being TRBD1 (5 bases). Trimming pared 4 bases from V and 0 bases from J, leaving 19 bases between. The CDR3 runs 19 residues. Germline CDR1 and CDR2: LGHDT and YNNKEL (reference sequence). For the CDR3, the DNA is TGTGCCAGCAGCCCTTTCCAGGGAAGTATTTCCTCTGGGGCCAACGTCCTGACTTTC. Translation: CASSPFQGSISSGANVLTF.

V gene TRBV29-1 combines with J gene TRBJ1-2; D is ambiguous. CDR3 length equals 10 residues. Looked up from germline, CDR1 is SQVTM and CDR2 is ANQGSEA. Trimming shortened V by 2 bases and J by 8 bases, and 6 bases separated the two germline ends. In DNA, the CDR3 is TGCAGCGTTGAATTCTCCGGCTACACCTTC. It translates to CSVEFSGYTF.

The gene calls are TRBV10-3 and TRBJ2-1; 12 bases map to TRBD2. V shed 3 bases and J 3 bases; nucleotides not matched to a gene: 12. CDR1 and CDR2 (germline): ENHRY, SYGVKD. This CDR3 is 19 amino acids long. The CDR3 DNA sequence: TGTGCCATCAGTGAATTTTGGACTAGCGGGACCAGGGGCTACAATGAGCAGTTCTTC. It specifies CAISEFWTSGTRGYNEQFF.